The sequence of this TCR beta chain was determined in a study of T cell responses to AZD1222 COVID-19 vaccine. Study-wide findings and caveats: No day 14 peak samples; only post-peak repertoires were characterized. An increase in Spike-specific TCR breadth and depth was observed after two AZD1222 doses.

Only in-frame clones appear in the TCRdb table, and some are missing; sequencing was by immunoSEQ multiplex PCR. The table records 100,000 or so clones, roughly 86% of them present only once. V lost 6 bases and J 7 bases, leaving 12 bases between the germline ends. Germline loops: CDR1 DFQATT, CDR2 SNEGSKA (reference sequence). There are 11 residues in the CDR3. Note on this clone: Its antigen is as yet unknown.

The specimen comprised peripheral blood, sampled on day 0 of AZD1222 vaccination. The sequence was obtained from an adult in good health. The chain employs TRBV20-1 and TRBJ1-1; D gene unclear. Here the CDR3 DNA reads TGCAGTGCCCGGCGTGCGTATGAAGCTTTCTTT. Residues: CSARRAYEAFF.